The present entry profiles one T cell receptor beta chain with its context. The antigen is unknown. The table came from immunoSEQ multiplex PCR; TCRdb's copy has only in-frame clones and leaves some out. This repertoire shows 2,500,000 or so clones, around nine tenths found once; its top ten account for roughly 0.13%. This sample is part of a study of shared clonotypes between healthy human individuals. The study, taken as a whole, reports: Unshared clonotypes carried lower generation probabilities than those common to all four donors.

Sample: naive CD4+ T cells sorted from blood. Specified subset: CD45RA+ positively selected. The sequence derives from a man aged 18 to 35 in good health.

The CDR3 DNA sequence: TGTGCCAGTACCTCGACAGGGGCGCTTTACTACTATGGCTACACCTTC. Residues: CASTSTGALYYYGYTF. V gene TRBV19 combines with J gene TRBJ1-2; 8 bases line up with TRBD1. Germline values: CDR1 LNHDA, CDR2 SQIVND (reference sequence). The CDR3 has 16 amino acids. V was clipped by 7 bases and J by 3 bases; unmatched bases: 13.